One and the same sample provided the 2 T cell receptor beta chains below, sequenced in a study of T cells in Graves' hyperthyroidism and ophthalmopathy. Amplified regions were TCR beta CDR3 sequences from RNA transcripts. HTBI primers were used for first-round RT-PCR of the TCR CDR3. TCRdb reanalysed the multiplex PCR reads using MiXCR and keeps one entry per CDR3 protein. The sample holds hundreds of thousands of distinct CDR3 sequences; approximately 20% are singletons and the top ten take roughly 60%. What was sequenced was blood. The receptors here all came from a man aged 25 to 40 with Graves' ophthalmopathy.

This chain joins TRBV12-3 or TRBV12-4 and TRBJ2-5, with TRBD2 as a possible D gene (6 bases). The CDR3 is 16 amino acids. V lost 5 bases and J lost 4, with 20 bases in between. The CDR3 sequence is CASSVWDSEMSETQYF. The DNA for the CDR3 is TGTGCCAGCAGTGTCTGGGACTCGGAAATGTCAGAGACCCAGTACTTC.

The J gene is TRBJ2-6, the V gene TRBV3-1; 8 bases line up with TRBD1. In germline, CDR1 is LGHDT, CDR2 YNNKEL (reference sequence). The CDR3 is 16 amino acids. Trimming at V came to 8 bases and at J to 0 bases, leaving 6 bases not matched to a gene. The CDR3 loop reads CASHGQGVSGANVLTF. As DNA, the CDR3 is TGTGCCAGCCATGGACAGGGAGTCTCTGGGGCCAACGTCCTGACTTTC.